Presented here are 7 T cell receptor beta chains from one specimen sequenced in a study of beta chain features in type 1 diabetes. Every bit of the isolated RNA underwent reverse transcription, so sequencing read expressed TCRB transcripts. Profiling relied on immunoSEQ multiplex PCR, and the TCRdb table lists in-frame clones only, not all of them. The sample includes 350,000 to 450,000 clones, about 16% of them seen just once. Sequenced input: naive CD4+ T cells from blood. These receptors were collected from a young woman in good health.

This clone has just a few counts. The chain combines TRBV9 with TRBJ2-3; no definite D call. V gave up 0 bases and J gave up 0 bases, with 11 bases separating them. The germline CDR1 and CDR2 sequences are SGDLS and YYNGEE. This CDR3 is 16 amino acids long. Here the CDR3 DNA reads TGTGCCAGCAGCGTAGGAGTGAGGTTTAGCACAGATACGCAGTATTTT. Amino acid sequence: CASSVGVRFSTDTQYF.

The chain has TRBV28 and TRBJ1-2, with D possibly matching TRBD1 (5 bases). This CDR3 contains 15 residues. Trimming stripped 5 bases from V and 0 bases from J, with 13 bases between. CDR1 MDHEN and CDR2 SYDVKM come from the germline V gene. The chain's CDR3 is CASSRETDPNYGYTF. CDR3 in DNA: TGTGCCAGCAGTCGGGAGACAGATCCTAACTATGGCTACACCTTC.

The chain couples TRBV4-2 to TRBJ2-1; 14 bases map to TRBD2. J gave up 3 bases and V 4 bases, and 5 bases lay outside the gene matches. This CDR3 is 17 amino acids long. In germline, CDR1 is LGHNA, CDR2 YNFKEQ. In DNA form, the CDR3 reads TGTGCCAGCAGCCCCGGGACTAGCGGGAGTCACTACAATGAGCAGTTCTTC. It specifies CASSPGTSGSHYNEQFF.

A few counts support this clone. The rearrangement links TRBV29-1 to TRBJ2-7; TRBD1 aligns across 7 bases. CDR3 length equals 11 residues. J gave up 7 bases and V 7 bases, and 7 bases lay outside the gene matches. The germline gives CDR1 SQVTM, CDR2 ANQGSEA. CDR3 DNA: TGCAGCGGTAGACAGGGCCGGGAGCAGTACTTC. Translating it yields CSGRQGREQYF.

V and J are TRBV29-1 and TRBJ2-1; the match to TRBD2 covers 11 bases. The CDR3 extends over 15 amino acids. The V and J ends lost 4 bases and 2 bases, in that order; junction bases with no gene match: 4. The germline CDR1 and CDR2 sequences are SQVTM and ANQGSEA. The CDR3 region is CSVAPGLAAYNEQFF. CDR3 DNA sequence: TGCAGCGTTGCACCGGGACTAGCGGCCTACAATGAGCAGTTCTTC.

This clone was seen a handful of times. The chain employs TRBV19 and TRBJ2-5, with D unresolved. The CDR3 contains 13 residues. In germline, CDR1 is LNHDA, CDR2 SQIVND (reference sequence). V shed 6 bases and J shed 1 base, with 9 bases lying between them. Written as DNA, the CDR3 is TGTGCCAGTAGGTCATTCAGCCAAGAGACCCAGTACTTC. This encodes CASRSFSQETQYF.

This clone showed up just a few times. The chain combines TRBV2 with TRBJ2-1, with D possibly matching TRBD2 (6 bases). The CDR3 consists of 13 residues. The V gene lost 7 bases and the J gene lost 4 bases, with 11 bases spanning the gap. Germline V gives CDR1 SNHLY, CDR2 FYNNEI. In DNA form, the CDR3 reads TGTGCCAGCATGGGGGGAGAATACAATGAGCAGTTCTTC. As protein: CASMGGEYNEQFF.